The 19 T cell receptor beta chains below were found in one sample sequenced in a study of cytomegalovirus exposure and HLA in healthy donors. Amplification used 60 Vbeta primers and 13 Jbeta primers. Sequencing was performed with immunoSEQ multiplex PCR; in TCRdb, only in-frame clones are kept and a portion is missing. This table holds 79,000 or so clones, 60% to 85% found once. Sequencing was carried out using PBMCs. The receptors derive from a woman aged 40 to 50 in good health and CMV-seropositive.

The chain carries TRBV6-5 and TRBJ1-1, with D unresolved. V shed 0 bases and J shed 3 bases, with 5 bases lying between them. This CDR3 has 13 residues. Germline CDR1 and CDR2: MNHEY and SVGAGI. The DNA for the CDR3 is TGTGCCAGCAGTTACTCTATCGACACTGAAGCTTTCTTT. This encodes CASSYSIDTEAFF.

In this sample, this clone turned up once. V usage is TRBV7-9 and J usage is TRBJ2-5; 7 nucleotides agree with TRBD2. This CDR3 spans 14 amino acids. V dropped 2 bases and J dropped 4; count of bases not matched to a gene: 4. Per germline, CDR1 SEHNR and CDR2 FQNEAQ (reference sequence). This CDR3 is CASSLSGGRETQYF. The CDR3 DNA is TGTGCCAGCAGCTTATCGGGGGGAAGAGAGACCCAGTACTTC.

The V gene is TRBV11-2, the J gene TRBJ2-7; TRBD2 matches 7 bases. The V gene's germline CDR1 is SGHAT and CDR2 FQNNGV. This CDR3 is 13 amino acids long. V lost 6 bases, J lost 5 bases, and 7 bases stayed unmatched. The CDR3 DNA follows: TGTGCCAGCAGGAGAGCGGGAAGGAACGAGCAGTACTTC. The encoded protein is CASRRAGRNEQYF.

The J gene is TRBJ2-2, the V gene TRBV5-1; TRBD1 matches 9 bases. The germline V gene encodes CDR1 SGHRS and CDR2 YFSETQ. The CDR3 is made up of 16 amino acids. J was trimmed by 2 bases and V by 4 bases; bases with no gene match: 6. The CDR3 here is CASSGGTGRNTGELFF. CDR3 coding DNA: TGCGCCAGCAGCGGGGGGACAGGGAGAAACACCGGGGAGCTGTTTTTT.

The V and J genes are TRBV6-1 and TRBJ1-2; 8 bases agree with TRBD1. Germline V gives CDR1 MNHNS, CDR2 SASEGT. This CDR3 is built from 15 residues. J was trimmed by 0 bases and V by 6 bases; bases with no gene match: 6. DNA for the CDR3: TGTGCCAGCAGCCAGGGGGCCGCGGCTAACTATGGCTACACCTTC. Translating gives CASSQGAAANYGYTF.

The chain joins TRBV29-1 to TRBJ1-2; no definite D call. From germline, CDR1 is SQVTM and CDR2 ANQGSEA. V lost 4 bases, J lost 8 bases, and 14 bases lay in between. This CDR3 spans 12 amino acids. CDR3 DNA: TGCAGCGTTGTGTCAGAGGGCGGGGGCTACACCTTC. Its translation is CSVVSEGGGYTF.

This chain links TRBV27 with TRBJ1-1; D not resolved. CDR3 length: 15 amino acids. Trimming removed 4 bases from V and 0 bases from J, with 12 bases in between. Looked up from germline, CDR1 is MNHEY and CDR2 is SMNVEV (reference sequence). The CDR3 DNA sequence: TGTGCCAGCAGTTCTCGGAAACAGCTGAACACTGAAGCTTTCTTT. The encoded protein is CASSSRKQLNTEAFF.

CDR3 in DNA: TGTGCCAGCAGTGAAACTGAGAATCAGCCCCAGCATTTT. Translation gives CASSETENQPQHF. The chain has TRBV6-1 and TRBJ1-5; D not certain. The V end was cut by 2 bases, the J end by 4 bases, with 6 bases between. Germline V gene lookup returns CDR1 MNHNS and CDR2 SASEGT. The CDR3 is made up of 13 amino acids.

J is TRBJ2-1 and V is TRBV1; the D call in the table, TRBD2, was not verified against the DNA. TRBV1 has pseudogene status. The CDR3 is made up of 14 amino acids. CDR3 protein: CTSTGGRAFDEQFF. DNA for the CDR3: TGCACCAGCACGGGCGGGAGGGCCTTCGATGAGCAGTTCTTC.

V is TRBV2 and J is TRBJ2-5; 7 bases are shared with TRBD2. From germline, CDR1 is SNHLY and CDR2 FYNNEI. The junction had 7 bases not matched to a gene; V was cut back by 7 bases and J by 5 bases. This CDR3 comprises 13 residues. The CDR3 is CASNSGGEETQYF. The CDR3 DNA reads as TGTGCCAGCAATTCTGGGGGGGAGGAGACCCAGTACTTC. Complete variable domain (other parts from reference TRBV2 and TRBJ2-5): EPEVTQTPSHQVTQMGQEVILRCVPISNHLYFYWYRQILGQKVEFLVSFYNNEISEKSEIFDDQFSVERPDGSNFTLKIRSTKLEDSAMYFCASNSGGEETQYFGPGTRLLVL.

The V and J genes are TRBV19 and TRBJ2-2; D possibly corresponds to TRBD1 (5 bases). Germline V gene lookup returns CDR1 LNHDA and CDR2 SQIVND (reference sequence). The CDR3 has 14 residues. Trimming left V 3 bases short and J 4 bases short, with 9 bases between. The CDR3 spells CASSIPQGTGELFF. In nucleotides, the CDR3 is TGTGCCAGTAGTATCCCCCAGGGCACCGGGGAGCTGTTTTTT.

The CDR3 loop reads CSGARDSPYEQYF. CDR3 in DNA: TGCAGCGGTGCCCGGGACAGCCCCTACGAGCAGTACTTC. The chain links TRBV29-1 to TRBJ2-7, with 7 nucleotides matching TRBD1. Trimming removed 7 bases from V and 2 bases from J; junction bases left unmatched: 8. The CDR3 loop spans 13 amino acids. Germline CDR1 is SQVTM and CDR2 is ANQGSEA.

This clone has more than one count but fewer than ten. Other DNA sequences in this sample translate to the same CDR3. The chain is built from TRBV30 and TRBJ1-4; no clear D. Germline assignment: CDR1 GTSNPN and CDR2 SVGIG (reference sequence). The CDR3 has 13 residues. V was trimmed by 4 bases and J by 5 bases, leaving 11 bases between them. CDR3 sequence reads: CAWTLGRNEKLFF. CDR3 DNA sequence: TGTGCCTGGACGTTGGGCCGCAATGAAAAACTGTTTTTT.

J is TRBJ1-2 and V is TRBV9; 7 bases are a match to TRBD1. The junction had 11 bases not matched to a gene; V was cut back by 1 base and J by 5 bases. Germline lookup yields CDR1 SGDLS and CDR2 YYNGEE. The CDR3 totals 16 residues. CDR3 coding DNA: TGTGCCAGCAGCGTAACTGCCGGGGACAGAAAATATGGCTACACCTTC. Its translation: CASSVTAGDRKYGYTF.

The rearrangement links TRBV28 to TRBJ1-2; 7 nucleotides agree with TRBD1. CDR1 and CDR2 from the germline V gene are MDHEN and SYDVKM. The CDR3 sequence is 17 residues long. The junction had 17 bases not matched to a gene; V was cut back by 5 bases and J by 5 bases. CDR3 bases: TGTGCCAGCAGTCCTTCCCCAAGCCGGGACAGACTGTATGGCTACACCTTC. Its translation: CASSPSPSRDRLYGYTF.

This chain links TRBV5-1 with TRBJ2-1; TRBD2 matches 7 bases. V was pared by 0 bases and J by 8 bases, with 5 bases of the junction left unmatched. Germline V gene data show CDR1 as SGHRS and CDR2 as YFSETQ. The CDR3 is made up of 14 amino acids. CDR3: CASSLAGGFDEQFF. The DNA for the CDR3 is TGCGCCAGCAGCTTGGCCGGGGGGTTCGATGAGCAGTTCTTC.

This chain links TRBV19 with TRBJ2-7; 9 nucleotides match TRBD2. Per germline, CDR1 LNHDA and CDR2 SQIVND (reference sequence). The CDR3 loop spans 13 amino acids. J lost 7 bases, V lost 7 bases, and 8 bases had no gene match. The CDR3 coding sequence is TGTGCCAGTAATATCGGTAGCGGGGGTGAGCAGTACTTC. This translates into CASNIGSGGEQYF.

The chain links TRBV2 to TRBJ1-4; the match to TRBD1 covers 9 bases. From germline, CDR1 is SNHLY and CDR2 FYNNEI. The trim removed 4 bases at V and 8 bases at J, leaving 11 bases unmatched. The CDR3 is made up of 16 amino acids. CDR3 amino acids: CASSVALQGAGEKLFF. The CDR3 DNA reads TGTGCCAGCAGTGTTGCCCTACAGGGGGCAGGAGAAAAACTGTTTTTT.

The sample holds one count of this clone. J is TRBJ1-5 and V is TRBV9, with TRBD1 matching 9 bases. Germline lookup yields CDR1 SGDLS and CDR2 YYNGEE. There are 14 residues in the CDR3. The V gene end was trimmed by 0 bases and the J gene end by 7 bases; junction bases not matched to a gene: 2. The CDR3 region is CASSVGTGAQPQHF. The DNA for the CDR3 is TGTGCCAGCAGCGTAGGGACAGGGGCCCAGCCCCAGCATTTT. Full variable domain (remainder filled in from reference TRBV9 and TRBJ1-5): DSGVTQTPKHLITATGQRVTLRCSPRSGDLSVYWYQQSLDQGLQFLIQYYNGEERAKGNILERFSAQQFPDLHSELNLSSLELGDSALYFCASSVGTGAQPQHFGDGTRLSIL.